Following are 17 T cell receptor beta chains from one sample sequenced in a study of OX40 agonist ivuxolimab in advanced cancers. TCRdb's copy holds only in-frame clones and misses some; the assay was immunoSEQ multiplex PCR. Of 50,000 to 65,000 clones in the sample, about 88% were seen once. The sample was CD4+ or CD8+ T cells sorted from blood, taken in a trial of the OX40 agonist ivuxolimab. These receptors came from an adult with an advanced solid tumor such as melanoma, head and neck, liver or kidney cancer.

The gene calls are TRBV7-2 and TRBJ2-3; 15 nucleotides align to TRBD2. The CDR3 has 19 residues. Trimming cost V 0 bases and J 4 bases; bases outside gene matches: 8. Looked up from germline, CDR1 is SGHTA and CDR2 is FQGNSA. The CDR3 DNA reads TGTGCCAGCAGCTTAGCGGGACTAGCGGGGGGAGGGCGAGCAGATACGCAGTATTTT. This codes for CASSLAGLAGGGRADTQYF.

The chain has TRBV6-1 and TRBJ2-5, with TRBD2 matching over 8 bases. Germline V gene data show CDR1 as MNHNS and CDR2 as SASEGT. CDR3 length: 16 residues. The ends lost 4 bases at V and 4 bases at J; junction bases unmatched: 11. Here the CDR3 DNA reads TGTGCCAGCAGTGGCCCCACTAAAGCGGGGGTAGAGACCCAGTACTTC. This translates into CASSGPTKAGVETQYF.

The chain links TRBV11-2 to TRBJ2-5, with D maybe TRBD1 (5 bases). The CDR3 sequence is 16 residues long. Trimming pared 5 bases from V and 1 base from J, leaving 17 bases between. CDR1 SGHAT and CDR2 FQNNGV come from the germline V gene. This chain's CDR3 is CASSHGQAGLQETQYF. In nucleotides, the CDR3 is TGTGCCAGCAGCCACGGGCAGGCAGGGCTCCAAGAGACCCAGTACTTC.

The rearrangement joins TRBV30 to TRBJ1-2, with a possible D match to TRBD1 (5 bases). The germline V gene encodes CDR1 GTSNPN and CDR2 SVGIG (reference sequence). The length of the CDR3 is 11 residues. V was trimmed by 0 bases and J by 10 bases, leaving 9 bases between them. The CDR3 loop is CAWSVGGVYTF. The CDR3 coding sequence is TGTGCCTGGAGTGTCGGGGGTGTCTACACCTTC.

This chain connects TRBV7-9 to TRBJ2-7, with D perhaps matching TRBD1 or TRBD2 (5 bases each). This CDR3 spans 14 amino acids. The V and J ends lost 5 bases and 2 bases respectively, with 13 bases between them. Looked up from germline, CDR1 is SEHNR and CDR2 is FQNEAQ (reference sequence). Here the CDR3 DNA reads TGTGCCAGCAGCGTCCAGGGTAGCGCCTACGAGCAGTACTTC. Its protein product is CASSVQGSAYEQYF. Complete variable domain (other parts from reference TRBV7-9 and TRBJ2-7): DTGVSQNPRHKITKRGQNVTFRCDPISEHNRLYWYRQTLGQGPEFLTYFQNEAQLEKSRLLSDRFSAERPKGSFSTLEIQRTEQGDSAMYLCASSVQGSAYEQYFGPGTRLTVT.

The V gene is TRBV5-1, the J gene TRBJ1-1; tentatively, D is TRBD1 (5 bases). The germline V gene encodes CDR1 SGHRS and CDR2 YFSETQ. Trimming pared 5 bases from V and 5 bases from J, leaving 16 bases between. The CDR3 has 14 amino acids. CDR3 sequence reads: CASSRTGTITEAFF. In DNA, the CDR3 is TGCGCCAGCAGTCGCACAGGAACAATTACTGAAGCTTTCTTT.

The sample holds a few counts of this clone. V is TRBV7-9 and J is TRBJ1-1; D remains ambiguous. V lost 7 bases, J lost 1 base, and 10 bases lay in between. CDR1 and CDR2 from the germline V gene are SEHNR and FQNEAQ (reference sequence). The CDR3 is 13 amino acids. Written as DNA, the CDR3 is TGTGCCAGCACCCCTTCTAGGAACACTGAAGCTTTCTTT. This codes for CASTPSRNTEAFF.

V usage is TRBV2 and J usage is TRBJ1-3; no clear D. V lost 2 bases and J 0 bases, leaving 17 bases between the germline ends. The CDR3 has 18 residues. Germline V gives CDR1 SNHLY, CDR2 FYNNEI. The CDR3 reads CASSEPREAKSSGNTIYF. The CDR3 DNA sequence: TGTGCCAGCAGTGAACCGCGGGAGGCAAAGAGCTCTGGAAACACCATATATTTT.

The chain couples TRBV11-2 to TRBJ2-5; D may be TRBD2 (6 bases). Trimming took off 6 bases at V and 2 bases at J, with 13 bases between the two ends. CDR1 and CDR2 (germline): SGHAT, FQNNGV. The length of the CDR3 is 14 residues. The CDR3 DNA reads TGTGCCAGCAGTCGACCGGGACTTCAAGAGACCCAGTACTTC. Encoded protein: CASSRPGLQETQYF.

V gene TRBV9 combines with J gene TRBJ2-7, with a possible D match to TRBD1 (6 bases). The germline gives CDR1 SGDLS, CDR2 YYNGEE. V shed 0 bases and J shed 0 bases, with 7 bases lying between them. The CDR3 length is 14 residues. CDR3 nucleotide sequence: TGTGCCAGCAGCGTAGGGGGGCTCTCCTACGAGCAGTACTTC. Translation: CASSVGGLSYEQYF.

The gene calls are TRBV6-5 and TRBJ1-5; D gene ambiguous. This CDR3 spans 15 amino acids. Germline V gene lookup returns CDR1 MNHEY and CDR2 SVGAGI. V lost 2 bases and J 11 bases, leaving 19 bases between the germline ends. In DNA form, the CDR3 reads TGTGCCAGCAGTTACGGGAATCAGGACCCTCGATCCCAGCATTTT. Translation gives CASSYGNQDPRSQHF.

The chain has TRBV27 and TRBJ2-7; 7 nucleotides agree with TRBD1. CDR1 is MNHEY, CDR2 SMNVEV, per germline (reference sequence). The CDR3 has 18 amino acids. The V segment lost 5 bases and the J segment 4 bases; nucleotides outside the gene matches: 20. CDR3 in amino acids: CASSPLRGTAGHRYEQYF. The CDR3 DNA is TGTGCCAGCAGTCCCCTTAGGGGGACAGCCGGGCATCGGTACGAGCAGTACTTC.

This sequence joins TRBV10-3 and TRBJ1-6; 9 bases agree with TRBD1. Germline CDR1 reads ENHRY; CDR2 reads SYGVKD. Trimming cost V 10 bases and J 5 bases; bases outside gene matches: 3. The CDR3 length is 13 residues. CDR3 loop: CATRTGDNSPLHF. In DNA form, the CDR3 reads TGTGCCACTCGGACAGGGGATAATTCACCCCTCCACTTT.

The chain employs TRBV27 and TRBJ2-1, with D maybe TRBD2 (5 bases). The V gene lost 1 base and the J gene lost 3 bases, with 10 bases spanning the gap. The CDR3 is 15 amino acids. The germline CDR1 and CDR2 sequences are MNHEY and SMNVEV (reference sequence). CDR3 DNA: TGTGCCAGCAGTTTATTACGGGATAGCTACAATGAGCAGTTCTTC. It translates to CASSLLRDSYNEQFF.

This clone was recorded only once. The CDR3 sequence is CAWSGGTDNSPLHF. In DNA form, the CDR3 reads TGTGCCTGGAGTGGGGGGACAGATAATTCACCCCTCCACTTT. The chain links TRBV30 to TRBJ1-6; 7 bases fit TRBD1. CDR1 is GTSNPN, CDR2 SVGIG, per germline (reference sequence). The junction had 2 bases not matched to a gene; V was cut back by 1 base and J by 5 bases. The CDR3 runs to 14 residues.

This clone showed up just once. The V gene is TRBV29-1, the J gene TRBJ1-2; D is ambiguous. The length of the CDR3 is 15 residues. V was cut by 4 bases and J by 3 bases, with 18 bases left in between. Germline-derived CDR1 and CDR2 are SQVTM and ANQGSEA. The CDR3 reads CSVGSTIPTYYGYTF. CDR3 in DNA: TGCAGCGTTGGGTCCACAATACCGACGTACTATGGCTACACCTTC.

The sample holds a few counts of this clone. The rearrangement joins TRBV29-1 to TRBJ2-7, with unresolved D. The CDR3 consists of 13 residues. Germline CDR1 is SQVTM and CDR2 is ANQGSEA. V was cut by 4 bases and J by 2 bases, with 12 bases left in between. This chain's CDR3 is CSVGDTSTYEQYF. The CDR3 nucleotides are TGCAGCGTTGGCGACACCAGCACCTACGAGCAGTACTTC.